The 3 T cell receptor beta chains in this list originate from one sample, sequenced in a study of glioma-infiltrating T cells after dendritic cell vaccination. Here immunoSEQ multiplex PCR was the method, and the copy in TCRdb shows in-frame clones only, minus some. The sample includes roughly 85,000 clones, approximately 81% of them seen just once. Time point indicated: after dendritic cell vaccination, including at tumor progression/relapse. The sequenced sample was blood, obtained after dendritic cell vaccination. These receptors all come from a human donor with glioblastoma.

The chain uses TRBV5-4 and TRBJ2-3, with 8 bases aligning to TRBD1. In germline, CDR1 is SGHNT, CDR2 YYREEE (reference sequence). J gave up 1 base and V 2 bases, and 6 bases lay outside the gene matches. CDR3 length equals 16 residues. The CDR3: CASSFITTGGTDTQYF. The CDR3 DNA reads TGTGCCAGCAGCTTCATAACGACAGGGGGCACAGATACGCAGTATTTT.

V gene TRBV19 combines with J gene TRBJ2-7; 7 nucleotides agree with TRBD1. This CDR3 region has 14 residues. Germline V gene lookup returns CDR1 LNHDA and CDR2 SQIVND (reference sequence). V lost 6 bases, J lost 0 bases, and 5 bases stayed unmatched. CDR3: CASSLTGSSYEQYF. CDR3 DNA sequence: TGTGCCAGTAGCTTGACAGGGAGCTCCTACGAGCAGTACTTC.

This clone was seen more than once but under ten times. Here the CDR3 reads CASSASGQGVQPQHF. CDR3 DNA sequence: TGTGCCAGCTCAGCCAGCGGACAGGGGGTTCAGCCCCAGCATTTT. This chain uses TRBV18 with TRBJ1-5; 10 bases fit TRBD1. Germline values: CDR1 KGHSH, CDR2 LQKENI. The CDR3 runs 15 residues. After removal of 5 bases from V and 6 bases from J, the junction contained 7 bases not matched to a gene.